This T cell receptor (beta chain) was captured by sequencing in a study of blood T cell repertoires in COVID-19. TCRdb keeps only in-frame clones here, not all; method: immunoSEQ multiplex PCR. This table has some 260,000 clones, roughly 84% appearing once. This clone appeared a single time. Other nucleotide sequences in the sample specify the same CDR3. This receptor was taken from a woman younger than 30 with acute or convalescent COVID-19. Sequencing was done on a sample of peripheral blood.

DNA of the CDR3: TGTGCCAGCTCACCAACCGGGAACACTGAAGCTTTCTTT. It codes for CASSPTGNTEAFF. The chain carries TRBV18 and TRBJ1-1; D not certain. V lost 2 bases and J lost 1, with 5 bases in between. Germline assignment: CDR1 KGHSH and CDR2 LQKENI. The length of the CDR3 is 13 residues.